A selection of T cell receptor beta chains follows, all from one sample in a study of Ad26.COV2.S vaccination and SARS-CoV-2 variants. Sequenced by immunoSEQ multiplex PCR; TCRdb stores in-frame clones only, minus some. The sample lists a few hundred thousand clones, 90% occurring once. Specimen: peripheral blood, collected in a trial of Ad26.COV2.S vaccine versus placebo. The receptors here all came from a person aged 18-60 years who received the Ad26.COV2.S COVID-19 vaccine or a placebo. Both conserved end residues are part of each CDR3. The D gene is left open where the match is weak. A row's size may be missing; if present it is once, few, many or a size class.

D: NA; V: TRBV12-3/TRBV12-4; J: TRBJ2-2; size: few; DNA: TGTGCCAGCAGCCGCAGGGGAACCGGGGAGCTGTTTTTT; CDR3: CASSRRGTGELFF
D: TRBD2; V: TRBV24-1; J: TRBJ2-1; size: NA; DNA: TGTGCCACCAGTGTGGCTAGCGGGAGTCTGGAGCAGTTCTTC; CDR3: CATSVASGSLEQFF
D: TRBD2; V: TRBV12-3/TRBV12-4; J: TRBJ2-5; size: NA; DNA: TGTGCCAGCACCCTAGCGGCCGGAGAGACCCAGTACTTC; CDR3: CASTLAAGETQYF
D: NA; V: TRBV28; J: TRBJ2-2; size: few; DNA: TGTGCCAGCAGTGGGGTTAATTTTGGGCCCGGGGAGCTGTTTTTT; CDR3: CASSGVNFGPGELFF
D: NA; V: TRBV5-1; J: TRBJ1-5; size: NA; DNA: TGCGCCAGCAGCTTGGACGGATATAGCAATCAGCCCCAGCATTTT; CDR3: CASSLDGYSNQPQHF
D: NA; V: TRBV27; J: TRBJ2-7; size: NA; DNA: TGTGCCAGCAGCGGGGACGGAAAGACCTACGAGCAGTACTTC; CDR3: CASSGDGKTYEQYF
D: TRBD2; V: TRBV27; J: TRBJ2-1; size: NA; DNA: TGTGCCAGCAGGCCCGCGGGAGAAAATGAGCAGTTCTTC; CDR3: CASRPAGENEQFF
D: NA; V: TRBV19; J: TRBJ1-5; size: few; DNA: TGTGCCAGTATGTGGAGGGGGATGGGCAATCAGCCCCAGCATTTT; CDR3: CASMWRGMGNQPQHF
D: TRBD2; V: TRBV29-1; J: TRBJ2-5; size: NA; DNA: TGCAGCGTTGCCTCGTCAGTTACTAGCGGACCTCGGGAGACCCAGTACTTC; CDR3: CSVASSVTSGPRETQYF
D: TRBD2; V: TRBV6-2/TRBV6-3; J: TRBJ2-3; size: NA; DNA: TGTGCCAGCAGTTACCCGGGACTAGCGGGAGGTGGCGATACGCAGTATTTT; CDR3: CASSYPGLAGGGDTQYF
D: NA; V: TRBV9; J: TRBJ2-6; size: NA; DNA: TGTGCCAGCAGCGCAGAGCCGGGACGGCCTTACTCTGGGGCCAACGTCCTGACTTTC; CDR3: CASSAEPGRPYSGANVLTF
D: TRBD2; V: TRBV29-1; J: TRBJ2-1; size: NA; DNA: TGCAGCGTTGAAGAGGGGACTAGCGGTACCAATGAGCAGTTCTTC; CDR3: CSVEEGTSGTNEQFF
D: TRBD2; V: TRBV10-3; J: TRBJ2-1; size: once; DNA: TGTGCCACCTGGACTAGCGGGAGAGTTGAGCAGTTCTTC; CDR3: CATWTSGRVEQFF
D: NA; V: TRBV3-1/TRBV3-2; J: TRBJ1-1; size: NA; DNA: TGTGCCAGCAGCCAAGCGACCGCGACCACTGAAGCTTTCTTT; CDR3: CASSQATATTEAFF
D: TRBD2; V: TRBV6-2/TRBV6-3; J: TRBJ2-7; size: NA; DNA: TGTGCCAGCAGTCAGCGGGAGAGGTACGAGCAGTACTTC; CDR3: CASSQRERYEQYF
D: NA; V: TRBV3-1/TRBV3-2; J: TRBJ2-1; size: NA; DNA: TGTGCCAGCAGCCTCCTAAACAGTGAGACTTTAAACAATGAGCAGTTCTTC; CDR3: CASSLLNSETLNNEQFF
D: TRBD2; V: TRBV4-2; J: TRBJ2-3; size: NA; DNA: TGTGCCAGCAGCCAGACTGGACTAGCGAGCACAGATACGCAGTATTTT; CDR3: CASSQTGLASTDTQYF
D: NA; V: TRBV5-4; J: TRBJ2-1; size: NA; DNA: TGTGCCAGCAGCTTGGGATTCGCAGCCTTTCACAATGAGCAGTTCTTC; CDR3: CASSLGFAAFHNEQFF
D: TRBD1; V: TRBV5-1; J: TRBJ1-1; size: NA; DNA: TGCGCCAGCAGCCCCTCCGGACAGGGGGAAGTCGCTGAAGCTTTCTTT; CDR3: CASSPSGQGEVAEAFF
D: NA; V: TRBV28; J: TRBJ2-5; size: NA; DNA: TGTGCCAGCAGTCTAATCGAAGAGACCCAGTACTTC; CDR3: CASSLIEETQYF
D: NA; V: TRBV6-5; J: TRBJ1-6; size: once; DNA: TGTGCCAGCAGTTCCAGCAGTTATAATTCACCCCTCCACTTT; CDR3: CASSSSSYNSPLHF
D: TRBD2; V: TRBV6-1; J: TRBJ2-5; size: once; DNA: TGTGCCAGCAGTGAACTTGCGGGAGGGCCTGTCGAGACCCAGTACTTC; CDR3: CASSELAGGPVETQYF
D: NA; V: TRBV29-1; J: TRBJ2-7; size: NA; DNA: TGCAGCGTTGTAAAACAGTATTCCTACGAGCAGTACTTC; CDR3: CSVVKQYSYEQYF
D: NA; V: TRBV5-5; J: TRBJ2-7; size: NA; DNA: TGTGCCAGCAGCCTCAGGAGCTCCTACGAGCAGTACTTC; CDR3: CASSLRSSYEQYF
D: TRBD1; V: TRBV2; J: TRBJ1-2; size: NA; DNA: TGTGCCAGCAGTGAGGGACAGGTCTATGGCTACACCTTC; CDR3: CASSEGQVYGYTF
D: TRBD2; V: TRBV6-2/TRBV6-3; J: TRBJ2-7; size: NA; DNA: TGTGCCAGCAGTCACCCCACTAGCGGGAGTCGAGAGCAGTACTTC; CDR3: CASSHPTSGSREQYF